These 17 T cell receptor beta chains share one sample of origin, sequenced in a study of T-cell reconstitution after alpha-beta-depleted transplantation in children. Preparation of the TCRbeta library used unique molecular identifiers. TCRdb passed the PCR reads through MiXCR, listing each CDR3 protein once. The sample lists about half a million distinct CDR3 sequences, around 12% occurring once. Sequencing was performed on PBMCs from the stem cell graft donor, taken from the stem cell graft. The receptors were sampled from a human donor who donated a stem cell graft to a child with combined immunodeficiency.

The chain carries TRBV7-9 and TRBJ2-1; D may be TRBD2 (5 bases). Trimming took 4 bases from V and 5 from J, leaving 9 bases between them. Germline assignment: CDR1 SEHNR and CDR2 FQNEAQ (reference sequence). The CDR3 loop spans 13 amino acids. CDR3 coding DNA: TGTGCCAGCAGCTCGGAGCGGCACAATGAGCAGTTCTTC. Its translation is CASSSERHNEQFF.

As regards this clonotype: The junction and the germline gene differ at one end; a read error may be behind it. The rearrangement links TRBV5-6 to TRBJ2-3, with 12 bases lining up with TRBD2. The length of the CDR3 is 17 residues. CDR1 is SGHDT, CDR2 YYEEEE, per germline. The CDR3 coding sequence is TGTGCCAGGAGCTTCCGGCTAGCGGGGGGGCTTATAGATACGCAGTATTTT. Its protein product is CARSFRLAGGLIDTQYF.

This chain uses TRBV5-1 with TRBJ1-1; 8 bases agree with TRBD1. CDR1 is SGHRS and CDR2 is YFSETQ in the germline V gene. The CDR3 runs 15 residues. The ends lost 2 bases at V and 1 base at J; junction bases unmatched: 4. The CDR3, as DNA: TGCGCCAGCAGCTTTTCCGGGACAGGGAACACTGAAGCTTTCTTT. Amino acids: CASSFSGTGNTEAFF.

The chain links TRBV29-1 to TRBJ2-7; 9 nucleotides align to TRBD2. Germline V gene data show CDR1 as SQVTM and CDR2 as ANQGSEA. The CDR3 covers 15 residues. Trimming removed 4 bases from V and 1 base from J; junction bases left unmatched: 8. CDR3 bases: TGCAGCGTTGGGGGACCTAGCGGGGCTTCCTACGAGCAGTACTTC. Translated, it gives CSVGGPSGASYEQYF.

This clonotype was recorded a few times. The chain is built from TRBV20-1 and TRBJ1-1; D gene ambiguous. With 0 bases removed from V and 0 bases from J, the gap between germline ends came to 20 bases. Germline V gene lookup returns CDR1 DFQATT and CDR2 SNEGSKA (reference sequence). The CDR3 spans 18 residues. The CDR3 DNA sequence: TGCAGTGCTAGAGATGTTCGAGAGACCAGCCCTATGAACACTGAAGCTTTCTTT. Protein: CSARDVRETSPMNTEAFF.

The chain is built from TRBV7-2 and TRBJ1-3, with D possibly matching TRBD1 (6 bases). V lost 5 bases and J 5 bases, leaving 10 bases between the germline ends. Germline values: CDR1 SGHTA, CDR2 FQGNSA. The CDR3 is made up of 13 amino acids. DNA of the CDR3: TGTGCCAGCAGCCGGGACACCCGAAACACCATATATTTT. Amino acids: CASSRDTRNTIYF.

This clonotype has more than one count but fewer than ten. V is TRBV20-1 and J is TRBJ2-3; 7 bases map to TRBD1. CDR3 length equals 15 residues. V gave up 2 bases and J gave up 3 bases; unmatched junction bases: 8. CDR1 and CDR2 (germline): DFQATT, SNEGSKA (reference sequence). Here the CDR3 reads CSARRGPLGTDTQYF. The DNA of the CDR3 is TGCAGTGCTAGAAGGGGGCCCCTCGGAACAGATACGCAGTATTTT.

This clonotype has more than one count but fewer than ten. For the CDR3, the DNA is TGTGCCAGCAGTTTACTGGCGGGGGGGGTCTCCTACGAGCAGTACTTC. Translation: CASSLLAGGVSYEQYF. The rearrangement links TRBV12-3 or TRBV12-4 to TRBJ2-7; 9 nucleotides agree with TRBD2. With V trimmed by 2 bases and J by 0 bases, 5 bases remained unmatched. The CDR3 spans 16 residues.

This chain uses TRBV20-1 with TRBJ2-3, with D possibly TRBD1 on 5 matching bases. Germline CDR1 and CDR2: DFQATT and SNEGSKA (reference sequence). This CDR3 region has 16 residues. Trimming removed 0 bases from V and 2 bases from J, with 15 bases in between. The CDR3 sequence is CSAREVWTTFTDTQYF. The CDR3 DNA reads TGCAGTGCTAGAGAAGTATGGACAACCTTCACAGATACGCAGTATTTT.

This clonotype was detected only a few times. Germline and junction disagree at one end, which may indicate a read error. The chain is built from TRBV7-7 and TRBJ2-1, with 7 nucleotides matching TRBD2. The CDR3 is 15 residues long. CDR1 and CDR2 from the germline V gene are SSHAT and FNYEAQ (reference sequence). The CDR3, as DNA: TGTGCTAGCAGCTATCGCCTAGCGGATTACAATGAGCAGTTCTTC. Translation gives CASSYRLADYNEQFF.

This clonotype was picked up many times. The chain employs TRBV29-1 and TRBJ2-3; 8 bases are a match to TRBD1. The CDR3 extends over 16 amino acids. Germline V gene data show CDR1 as SQVTM and CDR2 as ANQGSEA. The J segment lost 0 bases and the V segment lost 3 bases, leaving 8 bases of the junction unmatched. The CDR3 coding sequence is TGCAGCGTTGAGGGCGGACAGGGATTGAGCACAGATACGCAGTATTTT. This sequence encodes CSVEGGQGLSTDTQYF.

This clonotype appeared a few times. The chain recombines TRBV27 with TRBJ2-7, with no clear D. Trimming left V 6 bases short and J 2 bases short, with 8 bases between. In germline, CDR1 is MNHEY, CDR2 SMNVEV (reference sequence). The CDR3 totals 12 residues. Written as DNA, the CDR3 is TGTGCCAGCAGACCCAACCCCTACGAGCAGTACTTC. Translated, it gives CASRPNPYEQYF.

In regard to this clonotype: At one end, the junction sequence differs from germline, possibly due to a read error. This chain uses TRBV20-1 with TRBJ1-4; the match to TRBD1 covers 9 bases. This CDR3 has 17 residues. The germline gives CDR1 DFQATT, CDR2 SNEGSKA (reference sequence). The CDR3 nucleotides are TGCTGTGCTAGACCCCTAGACAGGGGGGTAACTAATGAAAAACTGTTTTTT. It is translated as CCARPLDRGVTNEKLFF.

This clonotype was seen a few times. The genes are TRBV13 and TRBJ1-2, with 7 bases identical to TRBD1. This CDR3 has 16 residues. Germline V gene lookup returns CDR1 PRHDT and CDR2 FYEKMQ (reference sequence). V shed 3 bases, J shed 1 base, and the junction held 8 bases outside the gene matches. The CDR3 bases are TGTGCCAGCAGCTTGGGCCAGACAGGGATTAACTATGGCTACACCTTC. It encodes CASSLGQTGINYGYTF.

The V gene is TRBV6-6, the J gene TRBJ2-7; TRBD1 is a possible D gene (5 bases). The CDR3 has 12 amino acids. Germline CDR1 and CDR2: MNHNY and SVGAGI (reference sequence). V dropped 6 bases and J dropped 3 bases, with 9 bases sitting between them. For the CDR3, the DNA is TGTGCCAGCAGCGACAGTCTCTACGAGCAGTACTTC. This gives the protein CASSDSLYEQYF.

This clonotype came up many times. The J gene is TRBJ2-7, the V gene TRBV12-3 or TRBV12-4; D may be TRBD1 or TRBD2 (5 bases each). V lost 5 bases, J lost 8 bases, and 13 bases lay in between. The CDR3 contains 12 residues. CDR3 DNA: TGTGCCAGCAGTCCACAGCAGGGACAGCAGTACTTC. It specifies CASSPQQGQQYF.

The V and J genes are TRBV7-8 and TRBJ1-1; D gene unclear. This CDR3 has 14 amino acids. Trimming cost V 1 base and J 3 bases, with 9 bases left between them. Germline-derived CDR1 and CDR2 are SGHVS and FQNEAQ. In nucleotides, the CDR3 is TGTGCCAGCAGCTTAGTTAACGGTTACACTGAAGCTTTCTTT. This encodes CASSLVNGYTEAFF.